These T cell receptor beta chains were read from a single sample in a study of control samples from healthy donors and cancer patients. TCRdb's table, derived via immunoSEQ multiplex PCR, lists solely in-frame clones and lacks some. The table lists roughly 69,000 clones, around 87% of them singletons, with under 3% in the top ten. What was sequenced was PBMCs. The receptors derive from a woman in her fifties or sixties with head and neck cancer. Each CDR3 is given with its conserved first and last residue. Each record gives: J gene, D gene, V gene, clone size, CDR3 DNA, CDR3 protein. The D gene is left open where the match is weak. The size field is filled for only some rows; it gives once, few, many or a size class.

J gene: TRBJ1-2
D gene: .
V gene: TRBV7-2
clone size: .
CDR3 DNA: TGTGCCAGCAGCTCCGAAGGGGCAGGAAGACATGGCTACACCTTC
CDR3 protein: CASSSEGAGRHGYTF

J gene: TRBJ2-2
D gene: .
V gene: TRBV19
clone size: once
CDR3 DNA: TGTGCCAGTCGGGCCGGCGGGGCCGGGGAGCTGTTTTTT
CDR3 protein: CASRAGGAGELFF

J gene: TRBJ2-7
D gene: .
V gene: TRBV2
clone size: .
CDR3 DNA: TGTGCCAGCAGTGAAAGGGGTCTCTACGAGCAGTACTTC
CDR3 protein: CASSERGLYEQYF

J gene: TRBJ2-6
D gene: .
V gene: TRBV15
clone size: .
CDR3 DNA: TGTGCCACCAGCGCCCGGGGTGGGGCCAACGTCCTGACTTTC
CDR3 protein: CATSARGGANVLTF

J gene: TRBJ2-3
D gene: .
V gene: TRBV7-6
clone size: .
CDR3 DNA: TGTGCCAGCAGCCGTATCCAGGGAGACACTAGCACAGATACGCAGTATTTT
CDR3 protein: CASSRIQGDTSTDTQYF

J gene: TRBJ1-5
D gene: .
V gene: TRBV4-2
clone size: .
CDR3 DNA: TGTGCCAGCAGTCCAACTGGACCCGGGAGGCAGCCCCAGCATTTT
CDR3 protein: CASSPTGPGRQPQHF

J gene: TRBJ2-2
D gene: TRBD2
V gene: TRBV30
clone size: .
CDR3 DNA: TGTGCCTGGAGTGTACGTGCGGGAGATGGTTCCGGGGAGCTGTTTTTT
CDR3 protein: CAWSVRAGDGSGELFF

J gene: TRBJ1-5
D gene: .
V gene: TRBV3-1/TRBV3-2
clone size: .
CDR3 DNA: TGTGCCAGCAGCCAGGGCAGTTTCTCCAATCAGCCCCAGCATTTT
CDR3 protein: CASSQGSFSNQPQHF

J gene: TRBJ1-1
D gene: TRBD1
V gene: TRBV2
clone size: .
CDR3 DNA: TGTGCCAGCAGGGGACAGGGGAACACTGAAGCTTTCTTT
CDR3 protein: CASRGQGNTEAFF

J gene: TRBJ1-1
D gene: .
V gene: TRBV6-5
clone size: .
CDR3 DNA: TGTGCCACCCACCGAGGTACCTCTGAAGCTTTCTTT
CDR3 protein: CATHRGTSEAFF

J gene: TRBJ1-2
D gene: TRBD1
V gene: TRBV6-1
clone size: once
CDR3 DNA: TGTGCCAGCAGTGAAGGGCAGGGGGTCGGCTACACCTTC
CDR3 protein: CASSEGQGVGYTF

J gene: TRBJ1-2
D gene: .
V gene: TRBV28
clone size: .
CDR3 DNA: TGTGCCAGCAGTTTATTGGTTCCCCCCCAGGGCGACTATGGCTACACCTTC
CDR3 protein: CASSLLVPPQGDYGYTF

J gene: TRBJ2-2
D gene: TRBD1
V gene: TRBV27
clone size: .
CDR3 DNA: TGTGCCAGCAGTTTCGAGGGGGCCTGGGGAGCCGGGGAGCTGTTTTTT
CDR3 protein: CASSFEGAWGAGELFF

J gene: TRBJ1-4
D gene: TRBD1
V gene: TRBV11-2
clone size: .
CDR3 DNA: TGTGCCAGCAGCTTAGATCAGGGGGCGCGTGGTGAAAAACTGTTTTTT
CDR3 protein: CASSLDQGARGEKLFF

J gene: TRBJ2-1
D gene: .
V gene: TRBV2
clone size: .
CDR3 DNA: TGTGCCAGCACCCCGGATGGGAACTACAATGAGCAGTTCTTC
CDR3 protein: CASTPDGNYNEQFF